This entry concerns a single TCR beta chain. This receptor's antigen is unknown. No base quality values were provided; no much bigger clone lies one nucleotide off. This specimen belongs to a study of CD8 T cells in Susac syndrome (dated by TCRdb to the late 2010s). For the study in its entirety: Among the sequenced Susac syndrome patients, about six had clinically active disease and under ten were in clinical remission. Whether CD8+ T cell activation and differentiation in Susac syndrome was antigen driven was tested using repertoire sequencing. At blood withdrawal, Susac syndrome patients were therapy-naive, treated with corticosteroids (with IVIg additionally given to some), or treated with IVIg alone. Results and caveats for the whole study, not just this receptor: The study acknowledged that relatively few individuals were included in the TCR sequencing and HLA analysis. No clonal expansion was detected in the CD4+ T cell repertoire of Susac syndrome patients.

Compared with germline, V lacks 4 bases and J lacks 9 bases; bases without a gene match: 7. Spanning cysteine to phenylalanine, the CDR3 consists of 15 amino acids. CDR3 DNA is the only sequence kept; it has 45 bases, read in frame from the first base. As encoded in the germline V gene, CDR1 is SGHTA while CDR2 is FQGNSA. RNA was extracted with the RNeasy kit and about 0.5 to 1 ug was reverse transcribed using random hexamers. TCR beta CDR3 regions were amplified with the immunoSEQ multiplex PCR assay covering 54 Vbeta and 13 Jbeta segments. PCR amplification bias was corrected by using a synthetic template baseline for primer optimization and computational correction. Per the original workflow: Reads were annotated to V, D and J genes per IMGT and analyzed with immunoSEQ Analyzer, keeping only productive sequences. To calculate clonality, Shannon entropy was normalized by log2 of the number of productive unique sequences and then subtracted from one. Public and private clones were assessed among the 100 most prevalent clones of each patient and control. Clones were defined as Susac-specific when absent from the healthy and MS cohorts, from approximately 1,100 published viral clones and from other ImmuneACCESS disease sequences. TCRdb's own reprocessing of the public reads used fastp at Q25 and MiXCR and kept productive beta chains. Rows matching on CDR3 protein sequence are summarized as one entry with the most common DNA and genes. TCRdb assigned the V and J calls; the authors' analysis was not used. The sample table records more than 150,000 distinct CDR3 sequences; 90% to 96% of these occur just once. Around 0.092% of the sample is in the top ten clones.

Peripheral blood CD8+ and CD4+ T cells from healthy donors, Susac syndrome patients and multiple sclerosis patients were profiled using high-throughput TCR beta sequencing. The Susac syndrome patients fulfilled recently defined diagnostic criteria for definite or probable disease. CD8+ TEMRA cells were enriched by FACS, while bulk CD8+ and CD4+ T cells were purified by magnetic negative isolation. Blood was collected in EDTA tubes and processed within 24 hours, with PBMCs isolated through density gradient centrifugation. PBMCs intended for TCR sequencing were cryopreserved in liquid nitrogen and thawed later in a water bath at 37 degrees C. Purity of sorted or isolated CD4+, CD8+ and CD8+ TEMRA cells was at least 90%.

The sequenced sample consisted of CD4+ T cells from PBMCs. The sequence was obtained from a human donor with Susac syndrome. The chain links TRBV7-2 with TRBJ2-4; 12 bases in between match TRBD2. The CDR3 loop reads CASSSGLAGRGIQYF. The sequenced DNA: TGTGCCAGCAGCTCCGGACTAGCGGGGCGCGGCATTCAGTACTTC.